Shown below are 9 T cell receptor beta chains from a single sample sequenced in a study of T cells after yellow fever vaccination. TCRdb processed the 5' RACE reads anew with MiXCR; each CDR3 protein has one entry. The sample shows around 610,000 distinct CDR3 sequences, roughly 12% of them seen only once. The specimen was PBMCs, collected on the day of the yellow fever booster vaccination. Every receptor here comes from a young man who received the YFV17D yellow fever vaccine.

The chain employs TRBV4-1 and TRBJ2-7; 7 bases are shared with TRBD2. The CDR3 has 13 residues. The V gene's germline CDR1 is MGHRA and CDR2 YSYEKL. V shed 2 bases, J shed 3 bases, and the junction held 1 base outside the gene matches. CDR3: CASSQTSVYEQYF. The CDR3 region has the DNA TGCGCCAGCAGCCAAACTAGCGTCTACGAGCAGTACTTC.

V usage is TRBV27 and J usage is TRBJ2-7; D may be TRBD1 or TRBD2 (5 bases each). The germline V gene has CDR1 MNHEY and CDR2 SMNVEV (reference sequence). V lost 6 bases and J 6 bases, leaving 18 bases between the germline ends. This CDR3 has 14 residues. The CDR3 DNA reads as TGTGCCAGCAGGAAAACCGGGGCCGTGGGCGAGCAGTACTTC. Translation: CASRKTGAVGEQYF.

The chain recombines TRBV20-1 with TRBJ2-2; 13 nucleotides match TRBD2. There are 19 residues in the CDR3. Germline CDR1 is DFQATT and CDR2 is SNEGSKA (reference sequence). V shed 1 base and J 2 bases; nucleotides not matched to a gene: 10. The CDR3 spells CSARAKAGTSGANTGELFF. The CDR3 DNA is TGCAGTGCTAGAGCAAAGGCCGGGACTAGCGGGGCTAACACCGGGGAGCTGTTTTTT.

As DNA, the CDR3 is TGCAGTGCTAAAACCGGGACTAAAAACAATGAGCAGTTCTTC. Its translation is CSAKTGTKNNEQFF. The V and J genes are TRBV20-1 and TRBJ2-1; 7 bases agree with TRBD2. CDR1 and CDR2 (germline): DFQATT, SNEGSKA (reference sequence). The V segment lost 4 bases and the J segment 5 bases; nucleotides outside the gene matches: 8. The CDR3 sequence is 14 residues long.

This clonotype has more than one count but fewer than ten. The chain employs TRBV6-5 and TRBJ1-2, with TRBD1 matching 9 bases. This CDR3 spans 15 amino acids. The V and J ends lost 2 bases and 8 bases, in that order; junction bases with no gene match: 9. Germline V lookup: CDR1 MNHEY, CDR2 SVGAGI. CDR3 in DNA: TGTGCCAGCAGTTACCGAGGACAGGGGCAGTCGGGCTACACCTTC. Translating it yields CASSYRGQGQSGYTF.

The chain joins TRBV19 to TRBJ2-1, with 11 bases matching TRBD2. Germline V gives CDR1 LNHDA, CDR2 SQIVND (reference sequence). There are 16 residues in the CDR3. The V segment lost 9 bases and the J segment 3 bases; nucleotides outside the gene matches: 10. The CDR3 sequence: CASNSRTSGFYNEQFF. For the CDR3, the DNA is TGTGCCAGCAACTCTAGGACTAGCGGGTTCTACAATGAGCAGTTCTTC.

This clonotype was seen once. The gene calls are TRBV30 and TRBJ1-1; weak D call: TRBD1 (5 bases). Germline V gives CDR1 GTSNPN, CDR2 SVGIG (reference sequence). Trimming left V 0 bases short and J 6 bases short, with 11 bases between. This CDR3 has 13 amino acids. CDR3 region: CAWSVRGMPEAFF. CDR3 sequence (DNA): TGTGCCTGGAGTGTGCGGGGGATGCCTGAAGCTTTCTTT.

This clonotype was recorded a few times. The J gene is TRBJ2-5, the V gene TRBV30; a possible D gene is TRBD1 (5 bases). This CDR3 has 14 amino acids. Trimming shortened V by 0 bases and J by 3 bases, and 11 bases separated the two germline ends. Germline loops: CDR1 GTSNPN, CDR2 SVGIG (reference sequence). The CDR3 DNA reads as TGTGCCTGGAGTGTACCGACAGTCGAAGAGACCCAGTACTTC. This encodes CAWSVPTVEETQYF.

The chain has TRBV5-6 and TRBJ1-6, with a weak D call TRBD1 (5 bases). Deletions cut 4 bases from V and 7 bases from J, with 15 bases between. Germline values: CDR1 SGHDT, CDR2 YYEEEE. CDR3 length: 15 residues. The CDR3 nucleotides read TGTGCCAGCAGCGACGGGGCCAGGCAGAATTCACCCCTCCACTTT. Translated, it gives CASSDGARQNSPLHF.